These T cell receptor beta chains were read from a single sample in a study of cytomegalovirus exposure and HLA in healthy donors. Clones were read by immunoSEQ multiplex PCR, and TCRdb kept only the in-frame ones, dropping some. This sample has approximately 79,000 clones, with over 65% found just once. Sequencing was performed on PBMCs. Every receptor here comes from a man aged 40-55 years in good health and CMV-seropositive. Each CDR3 is given with its conserved first and last residue. A D gene is named only where the DNA matches it firmly. A clone size is listed for some rows: how often the clone was seen (once, few, many), or a class if it is expanded.

15 | TRBJ2-5 | TRBV7-9 | TRBD2 | - | CASSPAGTRGETQYF | TGTGCCAGCAGCCCCGCCGGGACTAGGGGAGAGACCCAGTACTTC
15 | TRBJ1-1 | TRBV28 | - | once | CASSRGGPQNTEAFF | TGTGCCAGCAGTCGGGGGGGACCCCAGAACACTGAAGCTTTCTTT
14 | TRBJ1-6 | TRBV19 | - | - | CASSIYREDSPLHF | TGTGCCAGTAGTATATACCGGGAAGACTCACCCCTCCACTTT
12 | TRBJ2-7 | TRBV6-5 | TRBD2 | - | CAVRGELHEQYF | TGTGCCGTACGGGGGGAACTCCACGAGCAGTACTTC
16 | TRBJ2-2 | TRBV7-7 | - | - | CASSPTGEDRTGELFF | TGTGCCAGCAGCCCCACGGGGGAGGATCGCACCGGGGAGCTGTTTTTT
15 | TRBJ2-3 | TRBV10-1 | TRBD1 | - | CASSELQGKGDTQYF | TGCGCCAGCAGTGAGTTACAGGGGAAGGGAGATACGCAGTATTTT
15 | TRBJ2-2 | TRBV5-1 | TRBD2 | - | CASSSSGVNTGELFF | TGCGCCAGCTCGTCTAGCGGGGTGAACACCGGGGAGCTGTTTTTT
15 | TRBJ1-3 | TRBV4-3 | - | - | CASSQDIQTLNTIYF | TGCGCCAGCAGCCAAGATATTCAAACTCTCAACACCATATATTTT
16 | TRBJ2-3 | TRBV25-1 | - | - | CASSEPSGGGWDTQYF | TGTGCCAGCAGTGAACCTTCGGGGGGCGGATGGGATACGCAGTATTTT
13 | TRBJ1-3 | TRBV9 | - | - | CVGGQFSGNTIYF | TGTGTAGGGGGACAATTCTCTGGAAACACCATATATTTT
12 | TRBJ1-1 | TRBV29-1 | - | - | CSVRTGDTEAFF | TGCAGCGTAAGGACTGGGGACACTGAAGCCTTCTTT
16 | TRBJ2-5 | TRBV9 | TRBD2 | - | CASSVAGLVLGETQYF | TGTGCCAGCAGCGTGGCAGGACTAGTCTTGGGCGAGACCCAGTACTTC
14 | TRBJ1-5 | TRBV19 | - | few | CASTADSSNQPQHF | TGTGCCAGTACTGCAGACAGCTCCAATCAGCCCCAGCATTTT
14 | TRBJ2-7 | TRBV6-6 | TRBD1 | - | CASSSRTGGNEQYF | TGTGCCAGCAGCTCCCGGACAGGCGGCAACGAGCAGTACTTC
15 | TRBJ1-1 | TRBV15 | - | - | CATSRDLGAGTEAFF | TGTGCCACCAGCAGAGATCTGGGGGCAGGCACTGAAGCTTTCTTT
13 | TRBJ1-1 | TRBV2 | - | - | CASRTGLTTEAFF | TGTGCCAGCAGGACGGGTCTAACAACTGAAGCTTTCTTT
14 | TRBJ2-2 | TRBV7-3 | TRBD1 | - | CASSFDRGRGELFF | TGTGCCAGCAGCTTCGACAGGGGGCGAGGGGAGCTGTTTTTT
14 | TRBJ1-4 | TRBV5-1 | TRBD1 | - | CASSQGGPPEKLFF | TGCGCCAGCAGCCAAGGGGGCCCCCCTGAAAAACTGTTTTTT
13 | TRBJ1-1 | TRBV19 | TRBD1 | - | CASGDSLNTEAFF | TGTGCCAGTGGGGACAGCCTGAACACTGAAGCTTTCTTT
17 | TRBJ1-2 | TRBV28 | TRBD1 | once | CASSSGQGARGPYGYTF | TGTGCCAGCAGTTCAGGACAGGGGGCCCGGGGGCCTTATGGCTACACCTTC
15 | TRBJ2-7 | TRBV5-8 | - | - | CASSLAGTPGDEQYF | TGTGCCAGCAGCTTGGCCGGGACTCCTGGCGACGAGCAGTACTTC
19 | TRBJ2-4 | TRBV15 | - | few | CATSRDGWGPSLAKNIQYF | TGTGCCACCAGCAGAGATGGGTGGGGGCCAAGCCTAGCCAAAAACATTCAGTACTTC
18 | TRBJ2-4 | TRBV28 | TRBD1 | - | CASSLGTGGVLVMDIQYF | TGTGCCAGCAGTTTGGGAACAGGGGGTGTTTTGGTAATGGACATTCAGTACTTC
16 | TRBJ2-2 | TRBV5-1 | - | - | CASSQDGGGLPGELFF | TGCGCCAGCAGCCAGGATGGCGGGGGCCTCCCCGGGGAGCTGTTTTTT
13 | TRBJ2-2 | TRBV7-8 | - | - | CASSLDRTGELFF | TGTGCCAGCAGCTTAGATCGCACCGGGGAGCTGTTTTTT
16 | TRBJ1-2 | TRBV30 | TRBD1 | - | CAWSAQRTGGTYGYTF | TGTGCCTGGAGTGCCCAAAGGACAGGGGGCACCTATGGCTACACCTTC
11 | TRBJ1-1 | TRBV6-5 | - | - | CASSYGRGAFF | TGTGCCAGCAGTTACGGAAGGGGAGCTTTCTTT
14 | TRBJ2-5 | TRBV6-7 | - | - | CASSYSQGPETQYF | TGTGCCAGCAGTTACTCTCAGGGGCCTGAGACCCAGTACTTC
14 | TRBJ1-6 | TRBV27 | - | once | CASRRTAEDSPLHF | TGTGCCAGCAGACGGACAGCCGAGGATTCACCCCTCCACTTT
16 | TRBJ2-3 | TRBV18 | - | - | CASSPPAGIGADTQYF | TGTGCCAGCTCACCACCTGCGGGAATCGGGGCAGATACGCAGTATTTT
18 | TRBJ1-5 | TRBV4-1 | TRBD1 | - | CASSRGTASPYSNQPQHF | TGCGCCAGCAGCCGGGGGACAGCCTCGCCGTATAGCAATCAGCCCCAGCATTTT
14 | TRBJ1-5 | TRBV15 | - | - | CATSRAGGNQPQHF | TGTGCCACCAGCAGAGCCGGGGGAAATCAGCCCCAGCATTTT
19 | TRBJ1-5 | TRBV27 | TRBD1 | - | CASSLKAGTGEISNQPQHF | TGTGCCAGCAGCTTGAAGGCGGGGACAGGGGAGATCAGCAATCAGCCCCAGCATTTT
15 | TRBJ2-7 | TRBV5-1 | TRBD2 | - | CASSSRTSGAYEQYF | TGCGCCAGCAGCTCACGGACTAGCGGGGCATACGAGCAGTACTTC
15 | TRBJ2-3 | TRBV19 | - | - | CASSSRGLPPDTQYF | TGTGCCAGTAGCAGCAGGGGCCTCCCACCAGATACGCAGTATTTT
15 | TRBJ1-3 | TRBV9 | - | once | CASSVEPVSGNTIYF | TGTGCCAGCAGCGTAGAGCCGGTCTCTGGAAACACCATATATTTT
17 | TRBJ2-1 | TRBV7-8 | - | - | CASSLGLLGSSYNEQFF | TGTGCCAGCAGCTTAGGGCTTCTGGGGAGCTCCTACAATGAGCAGTTCTTC
17 | TRBJ2-1 | TRBV4-3 | TRBD2 | few | CASSQVPGTSGVNEQFF | TGCGCCAGCAGCCAAGTCCCCGGGACTAGCGGGGTCAATGAGCAGTTCTTC
15 | TRBJ1-2 | TRBV6-5 | - | - | CASSRQGEANYGYTF | TGTGCCAGCAGTCGTCAAGGGGAAGCTAACTATGGCTACACCTTC
16 | TRBJ2-2 | TRBV5-1 | TRBD1 | - | CASSLGQGAETGELFF | TGCGCCAGCAGCTTGGGACAGGGGGCGGAAACCGGGGAGCTGTTTTTT
14 | TRBJ1-4 | TRBV2 | - | - | CASNKEWGEGKLFF | TGTGCCAGCAACAAAGAGTGGGGGGAAGGAAAACTGTTTTTT
16 | TRBJ1-5 | TRBV19 | TRBD1 | - | CASSTRDRRGNQPQHF | TGTGCCAGTAGTACTAGGGACAGAAGGGGCAATCAGCCCCAGCATTTT
13 | TRBJ2-3 | TRBV4-1 | - | - | CATSGGSTDTQYF | TGCGCCACTTCAGGGGGGAGCACAGATACGCAGTATTTT
17 | TRBJ2-5 | TRBV5-1 | TRBD2 | - | CASSLGGLAGGQETQYF | TGCGCCAGCAGCTTGGGAGGGCTAGCGGGGGGCCAAGAGACCCAGTACTTC
11 | TRBJ2-3 | TRBV2 | - | - | CASSELDTQYF | TGTGCCAGCAGTGAACTAGATACGCAGTATTTT
16 | TRBJ2-5 | TRBV7-9 | TRBD2 | - | CASSLDGLAGGRTQYF | TGTGCCAGCAGCTTAGATGGCCTAGCGGGAGGCCGGACCCAGTACTTC
15 | TRBJ2-1 | TRBV4-3 | TRBD2 | few | CASSQDQAGRDEQFF | TGCGCCAGCAGCCAAGATCAGGCAGGGAGGGATGAGCAGTTCTTC
13 | TRBJ2-1 | TRBV27 | - | - | CASSRGDYNEQFF | TGTGCCAGCAGTCGCGGGGACTACAATGAGCAGTTCTTC
16 | TRBJ2-3 | TRBV7-8 | TRBD2 | - | CASRGSGGARVYTQYF | TGTGCCAGCAGGGGGTCGGGGGGGGCCCGGGTGTATACGCAGTATTTT
14 | TRBJ2-7 | TRBV5-1 | TRBD2 | - | CASTITSGTYEQYF | TGCGCCAGCACTATTACTAGCGGCACCTACGAGCAGTACTTC
11 | TRBJ1-2 | TRBV7-2 | - | - | CASTLERGYTF | TGTGCCAGCACCTTGGAGCGGGGCTACACCTTC
15 | TRBJ1-5 | TRBV2 | TRBD1 | - | CASRGTGGGPQPQHF | TGTGCCAGCAGGGGGACAGGGGGTGGGCCTCAGCCCCAGCATTTT
14 | TRBJ2-7 | TRBV18 | TRBD1 | - | CASSPGQLSYEQYF | TGTGCCAGCTCACCGGGACAGCTCTCCTACGAGCAGTACTTC
14 | TRBJ1-2 | TRBV11-2 | TRBD1 | - | CATSDRGVRHGYTF | TGTGCCACCTCGGACAGGGGCGTTCGACATGGCTACACCTTC
17 | TRBJ1-2 | TRBV5-6 | TRBD1 | - | CASSLAVGPDRVFGYTF | TGTGCCAGCAGCTTGGCCGTGGGGCCGGACAGGGTTTTTGGCTACACCTTC